The clone carrying this T cell receptor (beta chain) was detected only a few times. This entry belongs to a study of T-cell reconstitution after alpha-beta-depleted transplantation in children. The germline CDR1 and CDR2 sequences are KGHSH and LQKENI. V was pared by 1 base and J by 2 bases, with 8 bases of the junction left unmatched. This CDR3 spans 17 amino acids. Using unique molecular identifiers, the investigators prepared the TCRbeta library. TCRdb independently ran MiXCR on the PCR reads; one entry per CDR3 protein. The sample holds some 200,000 distinct CDR3 sequences, roughly a tenth seen once.

Sequenced material: PBMCs from the stem cell graft donor, taken from the stem cell graft. The TCR originated in a human donor who donated a stem cell graft to a child with acute lymphoblastic leukemia. V gene TRBV18 combines with J gene TRBJ2-3; TRBD2 agrees at 8 bases. The CDR3 loop is CASSPRAAGGPTDTQYF. Written as DNA, the CDR3 is TGTGCCAGCTCACCACGGGCCGCGGGGGGTCCCACAGATACGCAGTATTTT. The full variable domain, with the rest looked up from reference TRBV18 and TRBJ2-3, is NAGVMQNPRHLVRRRGQEARLRCSPMKGHSHVYWYRQLPEEGLKFMVYLQKENIIDESGMPKERFSAEFPKEGPSILRIQQVVRGDSAAYFCASSPRAAGGPTDTQYFGPGTRLTVL.